This T cell receptor beta chain was found in a study of control samples from healthy donors and cancer patients (dated by TCRdb to about 2020). From its cysteine to its phenylalanine, the CDR3 spans 17 amino acids. CDR3 DNA only is kept here, 51 bases in frame from base 1. The germline V gene encodes CDR1 SGDLS and CDR2 YYNGEE. The germline ends are 23 bases apart after V is trimmed by 6 bases and J by 4 bases. Library preparation was by the immunoSEQ multiplex PCR assay. Imported from immuneACCESS, the table was reduced by TCRdb to in-frame sequences with V and J called. These copies leave out some clones; in studies compared against another copy, an unresolved V gene accounts for under half, and the cause of the remainder is not known. This sample is represented by about 170,000 clones; 70% to 90% of them were singletons. The ten largest clones capture around 12% of the sample. Comment on this clone: Its antigen is still unknown. No per-base quality is available; no much larger clone lies one base away.

The sequence links TRBV9 to TRBJ2-1; the D region possibly corresponds to TRBD2 (5 bases align). The source material was blood. The clonotype was recovered from a man aged 25-40 years in good health. The bases read TGTGCCAGCACCAAGGAGGCCTCAGTAGGGAATTACAATGAGCAGTTCTTC. The encoded protein is CASTKEASVGNYNEQFF.